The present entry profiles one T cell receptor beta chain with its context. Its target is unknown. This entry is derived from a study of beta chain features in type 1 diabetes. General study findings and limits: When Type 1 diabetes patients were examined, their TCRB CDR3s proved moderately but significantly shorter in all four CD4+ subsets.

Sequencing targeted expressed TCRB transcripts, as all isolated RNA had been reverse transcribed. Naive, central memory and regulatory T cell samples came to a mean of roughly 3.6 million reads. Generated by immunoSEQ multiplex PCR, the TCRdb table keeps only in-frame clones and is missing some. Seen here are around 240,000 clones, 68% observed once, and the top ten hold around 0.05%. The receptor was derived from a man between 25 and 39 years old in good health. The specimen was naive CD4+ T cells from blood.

The DNA for the CDR3 is TGTGCCATCAGCTCGACAGGGACGAGCGAGCAGTACTTC. This sequence encodes CAISSTGTSEQYF. V usage is TRBV10-3 and J usage is TRBJ2-7, with 7 nucleotides matching TRBD1. V shed 6 bases, J shed 6 bases, and the junction held 8 bases outside the gene matches. Germline V gene data show CDR1 as ENHRY and CDR2 as SYGVKD. The CDR3 consists of 13 residues.